A selection of T cell receptor beta chains follows, all from one sample in a study of cytomegalovirus exposure and HLA in healthy donors. Sequencing used immunoSEQ multiplex PCR; TCRdb keeps in-frame clones, though not all of them. The sample has about 130,000 clones; approximately 77% are singletons. Sequenced: PBMCs. These receptor sequences come from a man aged 30 to 45 in good health and CMV-seronegative. The conserved cysteine and the conserved F or W are not part of the CDR3 here. Each record gives: CDR3 protein, J gene, CDR3 length, V gene.

CDR3 protein: ASSGTSGASSYNEQF
J gene: TRBJ2-1
CDR3 length: 15
V gene: TRBV5-1

CDR3 protein: ASSRGTPAGGKNIQY
J gene: TRBJ2-4
CDR3 length: 15
V gene: TRBV7-9

CDR3 protein: ASSLGDRDQPQH
J gene: TRBJ1-5
CDR3 length: 12
V gene: TRBV6-5

CDR3 protein: ARSFSRVSYRRNEKLF
J gene: TRBJ1-4
CDR3 length: 16
V gene: TRBV5-3

CDR3 protein: ASSLQQGAGANVLT
J gene: TRBJ2-6
CDR3 length: 14
V gene: TRBV18

CDR3 protein: ASRLDPLGGNTIY
J gene: TRBJ1-3
CDR3 length: 13
V gene: TRBV5-1

CDR3 protein: ASSLAPRGGIYGYT
J gene: TRBJ1-2
CDR3 length: 14
V gene: TRBV7-8

CDR3 protein: ASSEQRQKLF
J gene: TRBJ1-4
CDR3 length: 10
V gene: TRBV2

CDR3 protein: ASRGTGAYSNQPQH
J gene: TRBJ1-5
CDR3 length: 14
V gene: TRBV28

CDR3 protein: ASSYTLAYGDEQF
J gene: TRBJ2-1
CDR3 length: 13
V gene: TRBV7-2

CDR3 protein: ASSSGLAMETQY
J gene: TRBJ2-5
CDR3 length: 12
V gene: TRBV9

CDR3 protein: ASSPQTDQETQY
J gene: TRBJ2-5
CDR3 length: 12
V gene: TRBV18

CDR3 protein: ASSRRSANTDTQY
J gene: TRBJ2-3
CDR3 length: 13
V gene: TRBV19

CDR3 protein: ASSLSRGQGNGYT
J gene: TRBJ1-2
CDR3 length: 13
V gene: TRBV7-3

CDR3 protein: ASTLLATSTDTQY
J gene: TRBJ2-3
CDR3 length: 13
V gene: TRBV6-1

CDR3 protein: ASSLYTGTGKETQY
J gene: TRBJ2-5
CDR3 length: 14
V gene: TRBV11-2

CDR3 protein: ASSHVAGRINEQF
J gene: TRBJ2-1
CDR3 length: 13
V gene: TRBV14

CDR3 protein: ASKPGLETYEQY
J gene: TRBJ2-7
CDR3 length: 12
V gene: TRBV27

CDR3 protein: ASSSAGSVDEQF
J gene: TRBJ2-1
CDR3 length: 12
V gene: TRBV9

CDR3 protein: ASSVSGEKLF
J gene: TRBJ1-4
CDR3 length: 10
V gene: TRBV2

CDR3 protein: ASSSGSTGTSGYNEQF
J gene: TRBJ2-1
CDR3 length: 16
V gene: TRBV27

CDR3 protein: ASSQAVEEAKNIQY
J gene: TRBJ2-4
CDR3 length: 14
V gene: TRBV4-2

CDR3 protein: AGGSGVPF
J gene: TRBJ2-1
CDR3 length: 8
V gene: TRBV6-1